This T cell receptor beta chain stems from a study of blood T cell repertoires in COVID-19. Turning to the study itself: Italy, Spain and the United States were the sources of the convalescent and acute COVID-19 samples. The cDNA or gDNA used as material had been derived from T cells, B-cell-depleted T cells, or PBMCs.

The CDR3 is 13 amino acids. The trim removed 8 bases at V and 4 bases at J, leaving 6 bases unmatched. Germline CDR1 reads MNHNS; CDR2 reads SASEGT. The table came from immunoSEQ multiplex PCR; TCRdb's copy has only in-frame clones and leaves some out. The table records approximately 270,000 clones, 80% to 90% of them present only once. The TCR sequence derives from a young woman with acute COVID-19. Sequencing was done on a sample of PBMCs or T cells enriched from blood (not recorded which). The chain links TRBV6-1 to TRBJ2-3; 7 bases match TRBD1. The CDR3: CASSDRHPDTQYF. In DNA form, the CDR3 reads TGTGCCAGCTCGGACAGGCATCCAGATACGCAGTATTTT.